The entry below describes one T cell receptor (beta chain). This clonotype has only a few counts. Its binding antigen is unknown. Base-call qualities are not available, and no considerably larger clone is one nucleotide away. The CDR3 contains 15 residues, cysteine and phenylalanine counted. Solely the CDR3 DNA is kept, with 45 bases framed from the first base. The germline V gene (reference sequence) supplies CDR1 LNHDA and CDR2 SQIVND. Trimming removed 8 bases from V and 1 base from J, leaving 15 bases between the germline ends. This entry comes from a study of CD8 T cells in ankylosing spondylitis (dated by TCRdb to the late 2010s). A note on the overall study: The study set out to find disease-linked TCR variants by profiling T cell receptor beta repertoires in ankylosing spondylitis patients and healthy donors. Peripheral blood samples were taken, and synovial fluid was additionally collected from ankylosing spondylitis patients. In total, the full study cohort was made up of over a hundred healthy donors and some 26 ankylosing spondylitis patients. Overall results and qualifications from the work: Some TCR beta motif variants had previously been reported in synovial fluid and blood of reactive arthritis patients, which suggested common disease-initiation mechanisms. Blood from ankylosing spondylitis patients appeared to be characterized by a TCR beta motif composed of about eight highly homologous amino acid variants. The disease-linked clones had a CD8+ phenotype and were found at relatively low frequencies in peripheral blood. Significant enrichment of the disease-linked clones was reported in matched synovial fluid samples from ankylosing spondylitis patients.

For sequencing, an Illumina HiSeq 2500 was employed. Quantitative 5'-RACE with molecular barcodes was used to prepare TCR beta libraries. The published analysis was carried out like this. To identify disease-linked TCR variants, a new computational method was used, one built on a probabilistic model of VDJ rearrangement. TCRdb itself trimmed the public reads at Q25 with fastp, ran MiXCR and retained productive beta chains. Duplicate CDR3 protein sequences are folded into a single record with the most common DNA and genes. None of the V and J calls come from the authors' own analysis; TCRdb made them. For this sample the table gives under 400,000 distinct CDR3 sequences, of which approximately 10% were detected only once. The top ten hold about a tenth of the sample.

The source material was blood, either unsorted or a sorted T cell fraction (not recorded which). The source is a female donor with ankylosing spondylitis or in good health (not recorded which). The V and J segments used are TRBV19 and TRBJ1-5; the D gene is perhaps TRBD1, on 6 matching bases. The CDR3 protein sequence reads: CASRIGTFSNQPQHF. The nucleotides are TGTGCCAGTCGAATCGGGACATTCAGCAATCAGCCCCAGCATTTT.